This TCR beta chain stems from a study of T-cell memory formation after mild COVID-19. The overall study: TCR clusters were largely donor specific. Study observations and caveats: Contracting clones localized mainly to CM and EM when CD4+ and mainly to EMRA when CD8+. Pre-infection memory already had some responding clones, implying cross-reactive memory joined.

This clonotype was detected once. As yet, its antigen is unknown. TCRalpha and TCRbeta libraries used 5'RACE with constant-segment primers and UMIs. TCRdb used MiXCR to reprocess the 5' RACE reads, holding one entry per CDR3 protein. Found here are 560,000 or so distinct CDR3 sequences, 15% to 20% of them singletons; the top ten hold just over 8%. Input material: PBMCs or a T cell subset sorted from them (not recorded which). The sequence came from an adult woman who had mild COVID-19 (a few samples of this study predate the infection). Cell type and time point are not known.

The CDR3 DNA follows: TGTGCCAGCAGTTTAGGGACAGGGGGAAACACCATATATTTT. Protein product: CASSLGTGGNTIYF. The chain has TRBV12-3 or TRBV12-4 and TRBJ1-3; 8 bases are shared with TRBD1. V dropped 1 base and J dropped 4; count of bases not matched to a gene: 0. This CDR3 has 14 residues.